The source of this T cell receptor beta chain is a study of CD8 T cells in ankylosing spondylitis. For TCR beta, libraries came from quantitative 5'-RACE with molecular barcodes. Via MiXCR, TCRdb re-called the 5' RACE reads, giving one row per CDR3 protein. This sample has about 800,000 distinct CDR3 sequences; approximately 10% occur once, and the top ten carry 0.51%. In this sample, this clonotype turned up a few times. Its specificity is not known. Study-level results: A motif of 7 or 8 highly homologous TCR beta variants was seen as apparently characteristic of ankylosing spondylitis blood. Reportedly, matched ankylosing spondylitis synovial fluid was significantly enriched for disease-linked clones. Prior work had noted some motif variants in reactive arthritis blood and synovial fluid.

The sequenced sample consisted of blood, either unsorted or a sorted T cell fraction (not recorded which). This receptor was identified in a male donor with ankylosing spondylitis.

CDR3 DNA: TGTGCCAGCAGTGGGACTAGGACCTACAATGAGCAGTTCTTC. As protein: CASSGTRTYNEQFF. J is TRBJ2-1 and V is TRBV12-3 or TRBV12-4; 8 positions match TRBD2. This CDR3 is 14 amino acids long. The V and J ends lost 5 bases and 2 bases, in that order; junction bases with no gene match: 2.